This TCR beta chain is from a study of memory CD4+ T cells and cytomegalovirus serostatus. Germline CDR1 is MNHEY and CDR2 is SMNVEV (reference sequence). The length of the CDR3 is 14 residues. Trimming cost V 6 bases and J 4 bases; bases outside gene matches: 2. Clones were read by immunoSEQ multiplex PCR, and TCRdb kept only the in-frame ones, dropping some. The table lists under 75,000 clones, about 78% of them singletons. The sort gate was single viable CD3+CD4+CD8-CD45RO+ cells for memory CD4+ T cells. The sequence was obtained from an adult in good health and CMV-seronegative. Some clones in this sample may be carry-over from other donors' samples. This rearrangement joins TRBV27 to TRBJ1-5; 11 bases fit TRBD1. Material for sequencing was memory CD4+ T cells from blood. CDR3 in amino acids: CASRGQGGNQPQHF. DNA of the CDR3: TGTGCCAGCAGGGGACAGGGGGGTAATCAGCCCCAGCATTTT.